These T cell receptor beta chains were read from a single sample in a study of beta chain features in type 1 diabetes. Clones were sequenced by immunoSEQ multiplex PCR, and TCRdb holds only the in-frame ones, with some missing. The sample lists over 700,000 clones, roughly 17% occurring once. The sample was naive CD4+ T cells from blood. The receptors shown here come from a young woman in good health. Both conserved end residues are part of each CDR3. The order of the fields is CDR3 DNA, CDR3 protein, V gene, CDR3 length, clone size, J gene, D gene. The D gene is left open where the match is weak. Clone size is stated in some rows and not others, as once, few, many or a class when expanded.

TGTGCCAGCAGCCGCCGAGAGCGGGAGGGCCCCGAGCAGTACTTC CASSRREREGPEQYF TRBV11-2 15 few TRBJ2-7 TRBD2
TGTGCCAGCAGGCCAGTAGGGGGGCCAGAGACCCAGTACTTC CASRPVGGPETQYF TRBV7-8 14 NA TRBJ2-5 NA
TGTGCCAGCAGTTACTCGTTAGGGGCGGATCAGCCCCAGCATTTT CASSYSLGADQPQHF TRBV6-5 15 NA TRBJ1-5 NA
TGTGCCACCAGCGCGTACAATGAGCAGTTCTTC CATSAYNEQFF TRBV15 11 NA TRBJ2-1 NA
TGCGCCAGCAGCCAAGAGGTAGCCACCTATGGCTACACCTTC CASSQEVATYGYTF TRBV4-3 14 few TRBJ1-2 NA
TGTGCCAGCAGCTCCCCGAACACCGGGGAGCTGTTTTTT CASSSPNTGELFF TRBV7-9 13 few TRBJ2-2 NA
TGTGCCAGCAGTTATACGGGGATGGAGACCCAGTACTTC CASSYTGMETQYF TRBV6-6 13 NA TRBJ2-5 NA
TGTGCCAGCAGCACGTCTCGGAACACTGAAGCTTTCTTT CASSTSRNTEAFF TRBV9 13 NA TRBJ1-1 NA
TGCAGCGTAGCTGCCAGGGTGAGCTCCTACGAGCAGTACTTC CSVAARVSSYEQYF TRBV29-1 14 NA TRBJ2-7 NA
TGTGCCAGCAGCACCCGAGGGTTGAATGAAAAACTGTTTTTT CASSTRGLNEKLFF TRBV7-9 14 few TRBJ1-4 NA
TGTGCCAGCAGCTTAGCGGCAGGGGTTAACACTGAAGCTTTCTTT CASSLAAGVNTEAFF TRBV7-6 15 few TRBJ1-1 NA
TGCGCCAGCAGCCAAAACCCAGGGACAGATACGCAGTATTTT CASSQNPGTDTQYF TRBV4-3 14 few TRBJ2-3 NA
TGCGCCAGCAGCACGACCGGGACTAGCGGGAGAGCCGAGCAGTACTTC CASSTTGTSGRAEQYF TRBV5-1 16 NA TRBJ2-7 TRBD2
TGTGCCAGCAGTGCCGGGGGGAGATCCACAGATACGCAGTATTTT CASSAGGRSTDTQYF TRBV25-1 15 few TRBJ2-3 TRBD2
TGTGCCAGCAGCTTGCAGGGACAGGGAGTGGAGACCCAGTACTTC CASSLQGQGVETQYF TRBV5-4 15 few TRBJ2-5 TRBD1
TGTGCCAGCAGCTACAGCTATGGCTACACCTTC CASSYSYGYTF TRBV2 11 few TRBJ1-2 NA
TGTGCCAGCAGCAAAGCCGAAGCCTACGAGCAGTACTTC CASSKAEAYEQYF TRBV21-1 13 few TRBJ2-7 NA
TGTGCCAGCTCACCCAAGACAGGGGATTCCCTCCATGGCTACACCTTC CASSPKTGDSLHGYTF TRBV18 16 NA TRBJ1-2 TRBD1
TGTGCCAGCAGCAAAAGGACGATGGGGGCAGGCACAGATACGCAGTATTTT CASSKRTMGAGTDTQYF TRBV21-1 17 NA TRBJ2-3 NA
TGCACCGCCGGGAAAAACTACGAGCAGTACTTC CTAGKNYEQYF TRBV20-1 11 NA TRBJ2-7 NA
TGCGCCAGCAGCCGGTTGATGGCTAGCTCCTACAATGAGCAGTTCTTC CASSRLMASSYNEQFF TRBV5-1 16 NA TRBJ2-1 NA
TGTGCCAGCAGCCGAGAGTACAATGAGCAGTTCTTC CASSREYNEQFF TRBV5-6 12 few TRBJ2-1 NA
TGTGCCAGCAGTTCATGGACTACGGGGATCTACGAGCAGTACTTC CASSSWTTGIYEQYF TRBV6-6 15 few TRBJ2-7 NA
TGTGCCAGCATAAAGAGCGGGAGAAATACGCAGTATTTT CASIKSGRNTQYF TRBV2 13 few TRBJ2-3 TRBD2
TGTGCCAGCTCTGGGACAGGGATGAACACTGAAGCTTTCTTT CASSGTGMNTEAFF TRBV18 14 few TRBJ1-1 TRBD1
TGTGCCAGCAGTTCGGAAAGAAACAGGGGGCTTAACACTGAAGCTTTCTTT CASSSERNRGLNTEAFF TRBV27 17 few TRBJ1-1 TRBD1
TGTGCCATCAGTGAGCCCCGGGCGGAGACCCAGTACTTC CAISEPRAETQYF TRBV10-3 13 few TRBJ2-5 NA
TGTGCCAGCAGCCCCGACCTAGTAACCTACAATGAGCAGTTCTTC CASSPDLVTYNEQFF TRBV5-6 15 few TRBJ2-1 NA
TGTGCCAGCAGCTTATTCTGGGGGGAGCAGTACTTC CASSLFWGEQYF TRBV7-2 12 few TRBJ2-7 NA
TGTGCCATCAGTGAGTCGAGGACAGGGATCAATGGCTACACCTTC CAISESRTGINGYTF TRBV10-3 15 NA TRBJ1-2 TRBD1
TGTGCCAGCCTTAGCGCGCGGGACATTCAGTACTTC CASLSARDIQYF TRBV28 12 NA TRBJ2-4 NA
TGTGCCAGCAGCCAAGTTGGGAGGGAAATCTACGAGCAGTACTTC CASSQVGREIYEQYF TRBV4-2 15 once TRBJ2-7 TRBD2
TGTGCCAGCAGCCCCCGGGGGGCGCACACTGAAGCTTTCTTT CASSPRGAHTEAFF TRBV7-9 14 few TRBJ1-1 NA
TGTGCCAGCTCACGCGGACTAGAGGGTGAGCAGTTCTTC CASSRGLEGEQFF TRBV18 13 few TRBJ2-1 TRBD2
TGTGCCAGCAGCTTAGTAGGGGGCTCCGGCTATGGCTACACCTTC CASSLVGGSGYGYTF TRBV7-9 15 few TRBJ1-2 TRBD1
TGTGCCAGCAGCGTAGACCCGTTGTCCTCCTACGAGCAGTACTTC CASSVDPLSSYEQYF TRBV9 15 few TRBJ2-7 NA
TGTGCCAGCAGCTTTAACCCGAGCTTAACGGGTCTCCCTCGGGATGAGCAGTTCTTC CASSFNPSLTGLPRDEQFF TRBV7-2 19 NA TRBJ2-1 NA
TGTGCCAGCACCCTAGACGCGGGGTCAGATACGCAGTATTTT CASTLDAGSDTQYF TRBV5-4 14 few TRBJ2-3 NA
TGTGCCAGCAGCCTTGGACTAGCGGGAGACTATTACGAGCAGTACTTC CASSLGLAGDYYEQYF TRBV5-5 16 NA TRBJ2-7 TRBD2
TGCGCCAGCAGTCGCCGGAGGGGGCAATCTGGGGCCAACGTCCTGACTTTC CASSRRRGQSGANVLTF TRBV23-1 17 NA TRBJ2-6 NA
TGTGCCAGCAGACTTACGGGGACTGAAGCTTTCTTT CASRLTGTEAFF TRBV28 12 NA TRBJ1-1 NA
TGTGCCAGCAGCAAGGGGTCGCGGGGATCGCAAGAGACCCAGTACTTC CASSKGSRGSQETQYF TRBV7-9 16 few TRBJ2-5 NA
TGTGCCAGCAGCTTCGTCGGGACAGAAGAGACCCAGTACTTC CASSFVGTEETQYF TRBV7-2 14 NA TRBJ2-5 TRBD1
TGCGCCAGCAGTTTCGGGCAGGGTGGTTTGAGCGGGGAGCTGTTTTTT CASSFGQGGLSGELFF TRBV4-3 16 NA TRBJ2-2 NA
TGTGCCAGCTCCCTACTGACGGGACAGGGGTCCTACGAGCAGTACTTC CASSLLTGQGSYEQYF TRBV18 16 NA TRBJ2-7 TRBD1